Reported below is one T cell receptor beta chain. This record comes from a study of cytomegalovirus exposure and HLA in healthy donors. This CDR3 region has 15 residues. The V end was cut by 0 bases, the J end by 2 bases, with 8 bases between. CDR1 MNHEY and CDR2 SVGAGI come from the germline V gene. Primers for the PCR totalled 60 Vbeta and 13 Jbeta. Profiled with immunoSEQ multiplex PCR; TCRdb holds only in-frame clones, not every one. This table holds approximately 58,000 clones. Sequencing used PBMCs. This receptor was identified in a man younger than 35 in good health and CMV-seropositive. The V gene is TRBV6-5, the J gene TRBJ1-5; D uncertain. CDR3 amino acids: CASSYSGSGNQPQHF. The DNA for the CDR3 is TGTGCCAGCAGTTACTCAGGGAGCGGCAATCAGCCCCAGCATTTT.